A selection of T cell receptor beta chains follows, all from one sample in a study of blood T cell repertoires in COVID-19. This table comes from immunoSEQ multiplex PCR, and its TCRdb copy is limited to in-frame clones, with some not included. Here the sample spans some 150,000 clones, roughly 80% being singletons. The specimen sequenced was peripheral blood. All receptors come from a human donor in a cohort sampled during active COVID-19. CDR3s include the opening cysteine and the closing phenylalanine or tryptophan. The D gene is left open where the match is weak. Size is omitted from some rows. Given values are once, few, many or a class for expanded clones.

d_call: TRBD1; j_call: TRBJ1-2; v_call: TRBV19; clone_size: few; cdr3_length: 13; cdr3_aa: CASSPRTGDGYTF; cdr3_nt: TGTGCCAGTAGCCCACGGACAGGGGATGGCTACACCTTC
d_call: TRBD1; j_call: TRBJ2-5; v_call: TRBV6-5; clone_size: -; cdr3_length: 15; cdr3_aa: CATQLGGQGGETQYF; cdr3_nt: TGTGCCACCCAACTGGGGGGACAGGGAGGAGAGACCCAGTACTTC
d_call: TRBD1; j_call: TRBJ1-2; v_call: TRBV9; clone_size: -; cdr3_length: 15; cdr3_aa: CASSATGGFVYGYTF; cdr3_nt: TGTGCCAGCAGCGCCACAGGGGGCTTTGTCTACGGCTACACCTTC
d_call: -; j_call: TRBJ1-5; v_call: TRBV7-8; clone_size: -; cdr3_length: 15; cdr3_aa: CASSFSRTANQPQHF; cdr3_nt: TGTGCCAGCAGCTTCTCCAGGACAGCTAATCAGCCCCAGCATTTT
d_call: -; j_call: TRBJ2-1; v_call: TRBV25-1; clone_size: -; cdr3_length: 13; cdr3_aa: CASSESGYGSQFF; cdr3_nt: TGTGCCAGCAGTGAATCGGGATACGGATCGCAGTTCTTC
d_call: -; j_call: TRBJ2-5; v_call: TRBV2; clone_size: -; cdr3_length: 14; cdr3_aa: CASSESGRAETQYF; cdr3_nt: TGTGCCAGCAGTGAGTCCGGGCGGGCGGAGACCCAGTACTTC
d_call: TRBD1; j_call: TRBJ2-7; v_call: TRBV11-2; clone_size: many; cdr3_length: 18; cdr3_aa: CASSPIARDRARRYEQYF; cdr3_nt: TGTGCCAGCAGCCCGATAGCCCGGGACAGGGCGCGCAGATACGAGCAGTACTTC
d_call: -; j_call: TRBJ2-3; v_call: TRBV10-3; clone_size: once; cdr3_length: 12; cdr3_aa: CAIMGHEDTQYF; cdr3_nt: TGTGCCATCATGGGGCACGAAGATACGCAGTATTTT
d_call: -; j_call: TRBJ2-7; v_call: TRBV6-1; clone_size: -; cdr3_length: 14; cdr3_aa: CASSESGRAYEQYF; cdr3_nt: TGTGCCAGCAGTGAAAGCGGACGGGCCTACGAGCAGTACTTC
d_call: TRBD1; j_call: TRBJ2-7; v_call: TRBV19; clone_size: -; cdr3_length: 15; cdr3_aa: CASSFPGQGAYEQYF; cdr3_nt: TGTGCCAGTAGCTTTCCGGGACAGGGGGCTTACGAGCAGTACTTC
d_call: TRBD1; j_call: TRBJ2-2; v_call: TRBV3-1/TRBV3-2; clone_size: -; cdr3_length: 17; cdr3_aa: CASSQNIGQGDTGELFF; cdr3_nt: TGTGCCAGCAGCCAAAATATCGGACAGGGAGACACCGGGGAGCTGTTTTTT
d_call: -; j_call: TRBJ2-5; v_call: TRBV7-2; clone_size: -; cdr3_length: 14; cdr3_aa: CASSLAGAQETQYF; cdr3_nt: TGTGCCAGCAGCTTAGCGGGGGCCCAAGAGACCCAGTACTTC
d_call: -; j_call: TRBJ1-4; v_call: TRBV19; clone_size: -; cdr3_length: 17; cdr3_aa: CASKKDRQSATNEKLFF; cdr3_nt: TGTGCCAGTAAAAAGGACAGACAAAGCGCAACTAATGAAAAACTGTTTTTT
d_call: TRBD2; j_call: TRBJ2-5; v_call: TRBV27; clone_size: -; cdr3_length: 15; cdr3_aa: CASSPSAGGRETQYF; cdr3_nt: TGTGCCAGCAGTCCCTCGGCGGGGGGAAGGGAGACCCAGTACTTC
d_call: TRBD1; j_call: TRBJ2-6; v_call: TRBV29-1; clone_size: -; cdr3_length: 15; cdr3_aa: CSVTGGAPGANVLTF; cdr3_nt: TGCAGCGTTACAGGGGGTGCCCCTGGGGCCAACGTCCTGACTTTC
d_call: -; j_call: TRBJ1-2; v_call: TRBV7-2; clone_size: -; cdr3_length: 14; cdr3_aa: CASSLAEFSYGYTF; cdr3_nt: TGTGCCAGCAGCTTAGCGGAGTTCAGCTATGGCTACACCTTC
d_call: -; j_call: TRBJ1-5; v_call: TRBV5-5; clone_size: -; cdr3_length: 12; cdr3_aa: CASSFYNQPQHF; cdr3_nt: TGTGCCAGCAGCTTCTATAATCAGCCCCAGCATTTT
d_call: -; j_call: TRBJ2-7; v_call: TRBV29-1; clone_size: -; cdr3_length: 14; cdr3_aa: CSVVLPTSSYEQYF; cdr3_nt: TGCAGCGTTGTATTGCCGACATCCTCCTACGAGCAGTACTTC
d_call: -; j_call: TRBJ1-2; v_call: TRBV24-1; clone_size: once; cdr3_length: 14; cdr3_aa: CATSDTGTLYGYTF; cdr3_nt: TGTGCCACCAGTGATACCGGGACACTGTATGGCTACACCTTC
d_call: -; j_call: TRBJ2-7; v_call: TRBV6-4; clone_size: -; cdr3_length: 15; cdr3_aa: CARPGGGVRSYEQYF; cdr3_nt: TGTGCCAGGCCGGGTGGGGGCGTCAGGTCCTACGAGCAGTACTTC
d_call: -; j_call: TRBJ2-3; v_call: TRBV27; clone_size: once; cdr3_length: 13; cdr3_aa: CASSFFPTDTQYF; cdr3_nt: TGTGCCAGCAGTTTCTTCCCCACAGATACGCAGTATTTT
d_call: TRBD2; j_call: TRBJ2-5; v_call: TRBV7-7; clone_size: -; cdr3_length: 16; cdr3_aa: CASSSSTSGGAETQYF; cdr3_nt: TGTGCTAGCAGCTCCTCAACTAGCGGGGGGGCAGAGACCCAGTACTTC
d_call: TRBD2; j_call: TRBJ2-3; v_call: TRBV3-1/TRBV3-2; clone_size: -; cdr3_length: 17; cdr3_aa: CASSQGRVSGSTDTQYF; cdr3_nt: TGTGCCAGCAGCCAAGGGCGGGTTAGCGGGAGCACAGATACGCAGTATTTT
d_call: -; j_call: TRBJ2-1; v_call: TRBV28; clone_size: -; cdr3_length: 16; cdr3_aa: CASRHQGGGAYNEQFF; cdr3_nt: TGTGCCAGCAGACATCAAGGAGGGGGCGCCTACAATGAGCAGTTCTTC
d_call: TRBD1; j_call: TRBJ2-7; v_call: TRBV24-1; clone_size: once; cdr3_length: 14; cdr3_aa: CATSSITGGGKQYF; cdr3_nt: TGTGCCACCAGTTCGATTACAGGGGGCGGCAAGCAGTACTTC
d_call: -; j_call: TRBJ1-2; v_call: TRBV6-1; clone_size: -; cdr3_length: 16; cdr3_aa: CASSEGVGGDNYGYTF; cdr3_nt: TGTGCCAGCAGTGAAGGGGTCGGAGGGGACAACTATGGCTACACCTTC
d_call: -; j_call: TRBJ2-3; v_call: TRBV3-1/TRBV3-2; clone_size: -; cdr3_length: 15; cdr3_aa: CASSLLSGRTGEQYF; cdr3_nt: TGTGCCAGCAGCCTCCTGAGCGGCAGAACGGGGGAGCAGTATTTT